The present T cell receptor beta chain was sequenced within a study of T cells in Graves' hyperthyroidism and ophthalmopathy. This clonotype was recorded at least ten times. Its matching antigen is unknown. The study's findings and limits: Within blood appeared most thyroid clonotypes that had expanded above 0.001. Model predictions of ophthalmopathy came a median around 6.5 months before onset.

The PBMCs were sourced from fresh peripheral blood (approximately 9 ml). CDR3 length: 18 residues. Germline lookup yields CDR1 MNHNS and CDR2 SASEGT. The J segment lost 5 bases and the V segment lost 0 bases, leaving 11 bases of the junction unmatched. The TCR beta CDR3 regions underwent amplification using RNA transcripts as the source. The HTBI set primed first-round TCR CDR3 RT-PCR. TCRdb re-called the multiplex PCR reads with MiXCR, one entry per CDR3 protein. The sample yields 300,000 to 350,000 distinct CDR3 sequences, 20% to 25% seen once. Sequencing was performed on blood. The receptor was isolated from a woman aged 45-60 years with Graves' hyperthyroidism. J is TRBJ2-5 and V is TRBV6-1, with 11 bases fitting TRBD2. The CDR3 loop is CASSEARGSGGAYETQYF. CDR3 nucleotides: TGTGCCAGCAGTGAAGCGCGGGGTAGCGGGGGGGCATATGAGACCCAGTACTTC.